The rows below give T cell receptor beta chains drawn from one sample of a study of vaccination and CD4 T cells after COVID-19. These receptors' targets are unknown. TCRdb ran MiXCR on the PCR reads and lists one entry per CDR3 protein. The data show some 8,400 distinct CDR3 sequences, roughly 57% seen once. Sequenced material: CD4+ T cells from blood, cultured in vitro. All receptors come from a human donor who had recovered from COVID-19. Both conserved end residues are part of each CDR3. The order of the fields is D gene, clone size, J gene, V gene, CDR3 DNA, CDR3 protein. D genes are given only for firm matches. Not every row has a clone size; where given, it reads once, few, many or a size class.

d_call: TRBD1
clone_size: few
j_call: TRBJ2-1
v_call: TRBV20-1
cdr3_nt: TGCAGTGCTAGAGTAGGGACAGGGCCGTTCTTC
cdr3_aa: CSARVGTGPFF

d_call: NA
clone_size: NA
j_call: TRBJ1-2
v_call: TRBV6-1
cdr3_nt: TGTGCCAGCACCCCGAGACCAGACTATGGCTACACCTTC
cdr3_aa: CASTPRPDYGYTF

d_call: NA
clone_size: NA
j_call: TRBJ1-5
v_call: TRBV12-3/TRBV12-4
cdr3_nt: TGTGCCAGCACCTTGACCTTAACTGATGCCAGCAATCAGCCCCAGCATTTT
cdr3_aa: CASTLTLTDASNQPQHF

d_call: TRBD2
clone_size: NA
j_call: TRBJ2-3
v_call: TRBV11-1
cdr3_nt: TGTGCCAGCAGCGTACGGACTAGCGGGAGGACGACAGATACGCAGTATTTT
cdr3_aa: CASSVRTSGRTTDTQYF

d_call: NA
clone_size: once
j_call: TRBJ2-2
v_call: TRBV27
cdr3_nt: TGTGCCAGCAGTGGGTGGGTGAACACCGGGGAGCTGTTTTTT
cdr3_aa: CASSGWVNTGELFF

d_call: TRBD1
clone_size: NA
j_call: TRBJ1-1
v_call: TRBV6-1
cdr3_nt: TGTGCCAGCATCTCCGGGGACAGGGGATTGACTGAAGCTTTCTTT
cdr3_aa: CASISGDRGLTEAFF

d_call: NA
clone_size: NA
j_call: TRBJ1-2
v_call: TRBV7-2
cdr3_nt: TGTGCCAGCAGCTTAGTAGGGGGAGGGGCTAACTATGGCTACACCTTC
cdr3_aa: CASSLVGGGANYGYTF

d_call: NA
clone_size: NA
j_call: TRBJ1-5
v_call: TRBV10-2
cdr3_nt: TGCGCCAGCAGTCGAGCCGGGGACAATCAGCCCCAGCATTTT
cdr3_aa: CASSRAGDNQPQHF

d_call: TRBD2
clone_size: few
j_call: TRBJ2-5
v_call: TRBV11-3
cdr3_nt: TGTGCCAGCAGCCGGACTAGCGGGGGGGCCGACCCACGCCAAGAGACCCAGTACTTC
cdr3_aa: CASSRTSGGADPRQETQYF

d_call: NA
clone_size: NA
j_call: TRBJ1-2
v_call: TRBV20-1
cdr3_nt: TGCAGTGCTAGTGGGGGGTGGGGCCTTGACTATGGCTACACCTTC
cdr3_aa: CSASGGWGLDYGYTF

d_call: NA
clone_size: NA
j_call: TRBJ2-7
v_call: TRBV9
cdr3_nt: TGTGCCAGCAGCGTAGCTTCAGGGAACTCCTACGAGCAGTACTTC
cdr3_aa: CASSVASGNSYEQYF

d_call: TRBD1
clone_size: NA
j_call: TRBJ2-5
v_call: TRBV27
cdr3_nt: TGTGCCAGCAGTCGACAGGGTAGAATAGAGACCCAGTACTTC
cdr3_aa: CASSRQGRIETQYF

d_call: NA
clone_size: NA
j_call: TRBJ2-3
v_call: TRBV24-1
cdr3_nt: TGTGCCACCAGTGATTTGGCGGTTCGGGATACGCAGTATTTT
cdr3_aa: CATSDLAVRDTQYF

d_call: TRBD1
clone_size: few
j_call: TRBJ2-7
v_call: TRBV7-8
cdr3_nt: TGTGCCAGCGGGACAGGGCCAAGGGGGGGCTACGAGCAGTACTTC
cdr3_aa: CASGTGPRGGYEQYF

d_call: TRBD2
clone_size: once
j_call: TRBJ2-3
v_call: TRBV7-2
cdr3_nt: TGTGCCAGCAGCTTAGGTGGAGCGGGAGCCCCCACAGATACGCAGTATTTT
cdr3_aa: CASSLGGAGAPTDTQYF

d_call: TRBD1
clone_size: NA
j_call: TRBJ2-3
v_call: TRBV27
cdr3_nt: TGTGCCAGCTACGGACAGGGAAGCACAGATACGCAGTATTTT
cdr3_aa: CASYGQGSTDTQYF

d_call: TRBD2
clone_size: NA
j_call: TRBJ2-1
v_call: TRBV6-5
cdr3_nt: TGTGCCAGCAGTTACAGGCGCGGGGTAGCGGGAGGGGATCGCGATGAGCAGTTCTTC
cdr3_aa: CASSYRRGVAGGDRDEQFF

d_call: NA
clone_size: NA
j_call: TRBJ2-2
v_call: TRBV9
cdr3_nt: TGTGCCAGCAGCGTAGACCCCGGGCCATACACCGGGGAGCTGTTTTTT
cdr3_aa: CASSVDPGPYTGELFF

d_call: TRBD1
clone_size: few
j_call: TRBJ2-2
v_call: TRBV6-1
cdr3_nt: TGTGCCAGCAGTGGCACAGGGGATGCCGGGGAGCTGTTTTTT
cdr3_aa: CASSGTGDAGELFF

d_call: NA
clone_size: once
j_call: TRBJ1-1
v_call: TRBV7-2
cdr3_nt: TGTGCCAGCAGCTTAGTGTACAGGAACACTGAAGCTTTCTTT
cdr3_aa: CASSLVYRNTEAFF

d_call: NA
clone_size: NA
j_call: TRBJ2-3
v_call: TRBV11-3
cdr3_nt: TGTGCCAGCAGCTTATCGACAGGAGGCACAGATACGCAGTATTTT
cdr3_aa: CASSLSTGGTDTQYF

d_call: NA
clone_size: NA
j_call: TRBJ1-3
v_call: TRBV15
cdr3_nt: TGTGCCACCAGCAGAGATGGGGGGGAAGGAAACACCATATATTTT
cdr3_aa: CATSRDGGEGNTIYF

d_call: NA
clone_size: NA
j_call: TRBJ1-1
v_call: TRBV6-2/TRBV6-3
cdr3_nt: TGTGCCAGCAGTTACTCACGGGGTAGTCATAACACTGAGGCTTTCTTT
cdr3_aa: CASSYSRGSHNTEAFF

d_call: NA
clone_size: NA
j_call: TRBJ2-3
v_call: TRBV27
cdr3_nt: TGTGCCAGCAGTTTATATCAACGGTTCCGAGATACGCAGTATTTT
cdr3_aa: CASSLYQRFRDTQYF

d_call: NA
clone_size: NA
j_call: TRBJ1-6
v_call: TRBV1
cdr3_nt: TGCACCAGCAGCCAAGATAGCCCCGAGGGGAGGGAAGGGGGGGATAATTCACCCCTCCACTTT
cdr3_aa: CTSSQDSPEGREGGDNSPLHF

d_call: NA
clone_size: NA
j_call: TRBJ2-2
v_call: TRBV7-2
cdr3_nt: TGTGCCAGCAGCCGGGGGACATACCTAGGCGGGGAGCTGTTTTTT
cdr3_aa: CASSRGTYLGGELFF

d_call: TRBD1
clone_size: few
j_call: TRBJ1-1
v_call: TRBV20-1
cdr3_nt: TGCAGTGCTAGAGCAGGGGGCCTTAAGGGCACTGAAGCTTTCTTT
cdr3_aa: CSARAGGLKGTEAFF

d_call: TRBD1
clone_size: NA
j_call: TRBJ1-5
v_call: TRBV15
cdr3_nt: TGTGCCACCAGCAGGGACAGGGGGCAGGATCAGCCCCAGCATTTT
cdr3_aa: CATSRDRGQDQPQHF